This T cell receptor beta chain comes out of a study of CD8 T cells in ankylosing spondylitis. Study-wide points: One TCR beta motif, made up of 7 or 8 highly homologous variants, appeared characteristic of ankylosing spondylitis blood. Reportedly, significant enrichment of disease-linked clones occurred in matched ankylosing spondylitis synovial fluid. Disease-linked clones bore a CD8+ phenotype and were relatively rare in peripheral blood. Earlier literature documents some of the motif variants in reactive arthritis synovial fluid and blood.

Libraries of TCR beta came from quantitative 5'-RACE with molecular barcodes. TCRdb reprocessed the 5' RACE reads via MiXCR and lists one record per CDR3 protein. Of some 800,000 distinct CDR3 sequences listed, approximately 12% are singletons. The CDR3 spans 11 residues. The germline gives CDR1 DFQATT, CDR2 SNEGSKA (reference sequence). V gave up 4 bases and J gave up 5 bases, with 8 bases separating them. This clonotype was picked up a small number of times. Its antigen remains unknown. This chain connects TRBV20-1 to TRBJ1-1; a possible D gene is TRBD1 (5 bases). Sequencing input: blood, either unsorted or a sorted T cell fraction (not recorded which). This TCR derives from a male donor with ankylosing spondylitis. DNA for the CDR3: TGCAGTGCTATCAGGGAAACTGAAGCTTTCTTT. This sequence encodes CSAIRETEAFF.